The 3 T cell receptor beta chains reported below all come from one sample, sequenced in a study of T cells in Graves' hyperthyroidism and ophthalmopathy. Researchers took RNA transcripts and amplified the TCR beta CDR3 regions from them. First-round RT-PCR of the TCR CDR3 relied on the HTBI primer set. TCRdb called the multiplex PCR reads again in MiXCR, with one record for every CDR3 protein. This sample has around 200,000 distinct CDR3 sequences; about a sixth occur once, and the top ten carry 29%. Sequences were obtained from blood. The receptors derive from a woman aged 50 to 60 with Graves' hyperthyroidism.

This clonotype showed up many times. The chain employs TRBV2 and TRBJ1-4; D perhaps matches TRBD1 (5 bases). V was pared by 6 bases and J by 6 bases, with 14 bases between. The CDR3 is made up of 14 amino acids. Germline CDR1 and CDR2: SNHLY and FYNNEI. The CDR3 loop reads CASRGTESYEKLFF. The CDR3 coding sequence is TGTGCCAGCAGGGGGACGGAAAGTTATGAAAAACTGTTTTTT.

The chain recombines TRBV20-1 with TRBJ1-1; no reliable D call. CDR1 is DFQATT and CDR2 is SNEGSKA in the germline V gene (reference sequence). The CDR3 consists of 12 residues. With 0 bases removed from V and 1 base from J, the gap between germline ends came to 3 bases. The CDR3 DNA sequence: TGCAGTGCTAGAGACGAGAACACTGAAGCTTTCTTT. Translation gives CSARDENTEAFF.

This clonotype was seen only once. The V call is TRBV19, the J call TRBJ2-1, with TRBD2 identical over 8 bases. Per the germline V gene, CDR1 is LNHDA and CDR2 is SQIVND (reference sequence). V gave up 5 bases and J gave up 0 bases; unmatched junction bases: 9. The CDR3 totals 17 residues. As DNA, the CDR3 is TGTGCCAGTAGTCCCAACCCACTAGCGGCCTCCTACAATGAGCAGTTCTTC. This codes for CASSPNPLAASYNEQFF.